What follows describes a single T cell receptor beta chain. The data were obtained in a study of control samples from healthy donors and cancer patients. Here immunoSEQ multiplex PCR was the method, and the copy in TCRdb shows in-frame clones only, minus some. The data contain approximately 79,000 clones, 75% to 90% of them singletons. This CDR3 spans 13 amino acids. Trimming took 6 bases from V and 0 from J, leaving 9 bases between them. CDR1 LGHDT and CDR2 YNNKEL come from the germline V gene (reference sequence). The sequenced sample was blood. The clonotype originates from a man aged 45 to 65 in good health. The J gene is TRBJ2-7, the V gene TRBV3-1 (or the pseudogene TRBV3-2); no clear D. The CDR3 DNA follows: TGTGCCAGCAGGGGGTGGAGCTCCTACGAGCAGTACTTC. Its translation: CASRGWSSYEQYF.